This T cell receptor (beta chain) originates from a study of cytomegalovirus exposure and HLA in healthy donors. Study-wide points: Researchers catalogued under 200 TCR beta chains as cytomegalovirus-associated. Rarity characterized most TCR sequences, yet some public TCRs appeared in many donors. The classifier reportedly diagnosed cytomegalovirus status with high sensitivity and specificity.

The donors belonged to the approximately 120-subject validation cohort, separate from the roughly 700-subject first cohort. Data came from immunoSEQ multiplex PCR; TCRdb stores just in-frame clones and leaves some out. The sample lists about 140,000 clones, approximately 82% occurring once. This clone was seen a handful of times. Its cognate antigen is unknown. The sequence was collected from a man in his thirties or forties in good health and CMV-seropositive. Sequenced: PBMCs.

The CDR3 here is CASSTGDYSNQPQHF. CDR3 nucleotide sequence: TGTGCCAGTAGTACCGGGGACTATAGCAATCAGCCCCAGCATTTT. The rearrangement uses TRBV19 and TRBJ1-5; a possible D gene is TRBD1 (5 bases). This CDR3 has 15 amino acids. Trimming removed 4 bases at V and 0 bases at J, with 10 bases between. Germline V gene lookup returns CDR1 LNHDA and CDR2 SQIVND (reference sequence).